This T cell receptor (beta chain) was documented in a study of graft-versus-host responses after intestinal transplantation (dated by TCRdb to about 2021). In the study overall: The transplants that recipients got were multivisceral, liver-intestinal, or isolated intestinal. A peak of at least 4% donor T cells among recipient peripheral blood mononuclear cells was the definition used for donor T cell macrochimerism. To identify alloreactive clones, pre-transplant mixed lymphocyte reaction products were sequenced and compared with unstimulated pre-transplant donor and recipient T cells. Rather than going through the commercial service, samples from a few later patients were sequenced in-house on an Illumina MiSeq and processed with MiXCR. Of the roughly 25 intestinal transplant recipients enrolled in the cohort, one of whom was a retransplant, a few patients without pretransplant specimens were excluded. Anti-thymocyte globulin induction was given to all recipients, followed by maintenance tacrolimus and steroids for 2 to 4 years. Graft-versus-host and host-versus-graft alloreactive T cell clones were tracked in the graft, circulation and bone marrow after intestinal transplantation using bulk TCR-beta CDR3 sequencing. General findings and caveats noted by the study authors: The conclusions were limited by the relatively low number and heterogeneity of the intestinal transplant patients. High GvH to HvG T cell clonal ratios were observed in the allografts of patients with donor T cell macrochimerism. GvH clones were found in recipient bone marrow, and some of the GvH clones appeared earlier in ileal mucosa or blood, which is consistent with an intestinal mucosal origin. Early after transplant, peak levels of circulating GvH clones were associated with declines in HvG clones.

Points on this clone: Its target antigen remains unknown. No base-level quality is on record; no much larger clone is a single base apart.

V is clipped by 4 bases and J by 2 bases, and the sequence between their germline boundaries is 18 bases long. Reading from cysteine to phenylalanine, the CDR3 counts 17 amino acids. The kept DNA is CDR3 alone, 51 bases in frame from the first base. CDR1 SGHVS and CDR2 FNYEAQ were looked up in the germline V gene. Read against the paper, the sample's time point label means: cells obtained before transplantation from donor or recipient. CD3+CD4+ and CD3+CD8+ populations were FACS-sorted from unstimulated pre-transplant donor and recipient cells taken from spleen or lymph nodes. Libraries were built with the immunoSEQ multiplex PCR assay. For most patients, genomic DNA was isolated with the Qiagen DNeasy Blood and Tissue Kit and sent frozen to Adaptive Biotechnologies for TCR sequencing. For most patients, genomic DNA was subjected to high-throughput TCR-beta CDR3 sequencing by Adaptive Biotechnologies. Under the source paper's analysis protocol: TCR sequencing data for roughly 17 patients were retrieved from Adaptive's ImmunoSEQ software; three other patients were processed with MiXCR and VDJtools. CD4 versus CD8 sorting errors were corrected by removing sequences found in both subsets at a frequency ratio below 5:1. Because the origin of CDR3 nucleotide sequences shared between donor and recipient could not be assigned, those sequences were removed. At least 2-fold expansion over unstimulated cells and a minimum CFSE-low frequency of 0.002% (template counts) or 0.001% (read counts) were required for clones to be classified as alloreactive. A clone was considered mappable if detected in the sequenced pre-transplant spleen, lymph node, or MLR CFSE-low populations of the donor or recipient. Cumulative frequency of alloreactive clones was calculated as a percentage of all sequences weighted by copy number. TCRdb retrieved this table from immuneACCESS and kept in-frame rearrangements only. Not all clones are present; in checked studies, unresolved V genes account for under half, and no reason is known for the remainder. The V and J calls and clone size come from that table; D and trimming were worked out from the DNA. The sample records 30,000 to 45,000 clones, over 85% of which are singletons. Approximately 20% of the sample is held by the ten biggest clonotypes.

The rearrangement combines TRBV7-6 with TRBJ2-1; no D segment can be confidently identified. Specimen: unstimulated CD8+ T cells sorted from spleen or lymph node cells, collected before transplant. The source of this sequence is a human donor who was the organ donor for an intestinal transplant. The DNA sequence is TGTGCCAGCAGCTCCCCACTGTCGGGCGGAGCCTACAATGAGCAGTTCTTC. The translation is CASSSPLSGGAYNEQFF.